This TCR beta chain is from a study of radiotherapy plus CTLA-4 blockade in lung cancer. Losses at the gene ends were 2 bases for V and 0 bases for J; bases not matched to a gene: 2. CDR3 length equals 15 residues. Looked up from germline, CDR1 is KGHSH and CDR2 is LQKENI. This table comes from immunoSEQ multiplex PCR, and its TCRdb copy is limited to in-frame clones, with some not included. The sample yields tens of thousands of clones, about three quarters seen once. The genes are TRBV18 and TRBJ2-3; 7 nucleotides align to TRBD2. The source of this sequence is a human donor with non-small cell lung cancer who had stable disease on radiotherapy plus ipilimumab. The input for sequencing was peripheral blood, taken from a patient treated with radiotherapy plus ipilimumab. The CDR3 loop is CASSPKLASTDTQYF. The DNA of the CDR3 is TGTGCCAGCTCACCAAAACTAGCGAGCACAGATACGCAGTATTTT.